The sequence of this T cell receptor (beta chain) was determined in a study of shared clonotypes between healthy human individuals. Study-wide context: Used for every donor were three CD4 naive, three CD4 memory, two CD8 naive and one CD8 memory plate.

Regarding this clone: Antigen: not known.

Study-wide findings and caveats: In general, naive subsets displayed greater estimated richness than memory subsets did.

Sorted-subset replicate PCRs used 200 ng DNA, approximately 27,000 T cell genomes. Authors' analysis steps: ImmunoSEQ junction-only sequences lacked quality scores, so their filtering differed. Clones were read by immunoSEQ multiplex PCR, and TCRdb kept only the in-frame ones, dropping some. D and trimming come from the DNA, and the V and J calls and clone size come from that table. There are 1.6 million or so clones in the sample; approximately 97% occur only once, and roughly 1.2% lies in the top ten. The CDR3 has 14 amino acids. Per the germline V gene, CDR1 is WSHSY and CDR2 is SAAADI. V lost 2 bases and J 1 base, leaving 8 bases between the germline ends.

The chain has TRBV10-2 and TRBJ1-1; no clear D. The sequence came from a man younger than 45 in good health. The sequenced sample consisted of naive CD4+ T cells sorted from blood. Subset denoted: CD45RA+ positively selected. Here the CDR3 reads CASSEPTENTEAFF. The DNA for the CDR3 is TGCGCCAGCAGTGAGCCCACAGAGAACACTGAAGCTTTCTTT.